These 28 T cell receptor beta chains were all obtained from the same sample, sequenced in a study of OX40 agonist ivuxolimab in advanced cancers. Some clones are missing from TCRdb's copy, which holds only in-frame ones; the method was immunoSEQ multiplex PCR. Seen here are tens of thousands of clones, 85% to 90% observed once, and the top ten hold 7% to 8.5%. The sample here was CD4+ or CD8+ T cells sorted from blood, taken in a trial of the OX40 agonist ivuxolimab. These receptors originate from an adult with an advanced solid tumor such as melanoma, head and neck, liver or kidney cancer.

V gene TRBV18 combines with J gene TRBJ2-1; the match to TRBD2 covers 9 bases. The CDR3 covers 16 residues. Trimming took 1 base from V and 8 from J; bases not matched to a gene: 9. The V gene's germline CDR1 is KGHSH and CDR2 LQKENI. This CDR3 is CASSPQLASGKYEQFF. CDR3 sequence (DNA): TGTGCCAGCTCACCACAGTTGGCTAGCGGGAAGTATGAGCAGTTCTTC.

The chain uses TRBV6-5 and TRBJ1-1, with D unclear. The CDR3 is made up of 14 amino acids. The V gene's germline CDR1 is MNHEY and CDR2 SVGAGI. Trimming left V 5 bases short and J 5 bases short, with 15 bases between. CDR3 nucleotide sequence: TGTGCCAGCAGTCCGAGGAGGGTAGGTACTGAAGCTTTCTTT. It translates to CASSPRRVGTEAFF.

This clone came up a few times. V is TRBV4-2 and J is TRBJ2-5; the match to TRBD2 covers 12 bases. This CDR3 contains 15 residues. V was pared by 5 bases and J by 4 bases, with 5 bases of the junction left unmatched. Germline V gene lookup returns CDR1 LGHNA and CDR2 YNFKEQ. CDR3 nucleotides: TGTGCCAGCAGCTCTAGACTAGCGGGAGCAGAGACCCAGTACTTC. It codes for CASSSRLAGAETQYF.

Here the CDR3 reads CASSVATRAAGNTIYF. The CDR3 DNA sequence: TGTGCCAGCAGCGTAGCTACGAGGGCAGCGGGAAACACCATATATTTT. The chain recombines TRBV9 with TRBJ1-3; D remains ambiguous. The ends were cut back, 0 bases at V and 4 bases at J, with 14 bases in the middle. The germline CDR1 and CDR2 sequences are SGDLS and YYNGEE. The CDR3 spans 16 residues.

The chain is built from TRBV6-5 and TRBJ2-1, with a weak D call TRBD1 (6 bases). V lost 6 bases and J 4 bases, leaving 16 bases between the germline ends. CDR1 is MNHEY, CDR2 SVGAGI, per germline. This CDR3 is 15 amino acids long. Written as DNA, the CDR3 is TGTGCCAGCAGGGGGGCTGCCAGCGCATACAATGAGCAGTTCTTC. Its protein is CASRGAASAYNEQFF.

This chain joins TRBV5-1 and TRBJ2-3, with 9 positions matching TRBD2. With V trimmed by 1 base and J by 9 bases, 9 bases remained unmatched. There are 15 residues in the CDR3. Per the germline V gene, CDR1 is SGHRS and CDR2 is YFSETQ. The CDR3 here is CASSLPAGGDTTQYF. CDR3 nucleotides: TGCGCCAGCAGCTTGCCAGCGGGAGGAGATACGACGCAGTATTTT.

The V call is TRBV28, the J call TRBJ2-5; 7 bases are shared with TRBD1. Judging by the DNA end, TRBJ2-7 fits better; the J call may be wrong. Germline CDR1 MDHEN, CDR2 SYDVKM. The CDR3 extends over 16 amino acids. Here the CDR3 DNA reads TGTGCCAGCAGTTTTGGGGCCCAGGGGGATTCCTACGAGCAGTACTTC. Protein: CASSFGAQGDSYEQYF.

V and J are TRBV27 and TRBJ2-1; D gene uncertain. V was clipped by 1 base and J by 0 bases, with 7 bases between them. The germline gives CDR1 MNHEY, CDR2 SMNVEV (reference sequence). The CDR3 consists of 15 residues. This CDR3 reads CASSLLMSSYNEQFF. CDR3 bases: TGTGCCAGCAGTTTATTGATGAGCTCCTACAATGAGCAGTTCTTC.

The chain is built from TRBV7-9 and TRBJ2-7; 8 nucleotides match TRBD1. Germline V gene lookup returns CDR1 SEHNR and CDR2 FQNEAQ (reference sequence). J lost 2 bases, V lost 5 bases, and 5 bases had no gene match. The CDR3 loop spans 14 amino acids. Here the CDR3 reads CASSGGQGPYEQYF. The CDR3 region has the DNA TGTGCCAGCAGCGGAGGACAGGGACCCTACGAGCAGTACTTC.

The rearrangement joins TRBV9 to TRBJ2-1, with a weak D call TRBD2 (6 bases). CDR3 length: 15 residues. V was trimmed by 0 bases and J by 6 bases, leaving 13 bases between them. The germline CDR1 and CDR2 sequences are SGDLS and YYNGEE. The CDR3 is CASSVGLGYGNEQFF. Here the CDR3 DNA reads TGTGCCAGCAGCGTAGGACTAGGGTATGGCAATGAGCAGTTCTTC.

This chain joins TRBV5-1 and TRBJ2-3, with 12 bases lining up with TRBD2. V was clipped by 5 bases and J by 6 bases; unmatched bases: 7. The CDR3 runs to 15 residues. From germline, CDR1 is SGHRS and CDR2 YFSETQ. In nucleotides, the CDR3 is TGCGCCAGCAGATATGCCGGGACTAGCGGGGATACGCAGTATTTT. It encodes CASRYAGTSGDTQYF. Based on the CDR3 plus reference TRBV5-1 and TRBJ2-3, the full variable domain is KAGVTQTPRYLIKTRGQQVTLSCSPISGHRSVSWYQQTPGQGLQFLFEYFSETQRNKGNFPGRFSGRQFSNSRSEMNVSTLELGDSALYLCASRYAGTSGDTQYFGPGTRLTVL.

This chain joins TRBV6-5 and TRBJ2-2; no clear D gene. Germline CDR1 reads MNHEY; CDR2 reads SVGAGI. This CDR3 has 15 amino acids. With 2 bases removed from V and 5 bases from J, the gap between germline ends came to 12 bases. CDR3 DNA sequence: TGTGCCAGCAGTTACCGGCGCCTAGGGACCGGGGAGCTGTTTTTT. Translation gives CASSYRRLGTGELFF.

In the case of this clone: Other DNA sequences in this sample translate to the same CDR3. This chain uses TRBV27 with TRBJ2-7; a weak D match, TRBD2 (6 bases). Germline values: CDR1 MNHEY, CDR2 SMNVEV (reference sequence). This CDR3 is 11 amino acids long. Trimming removed 3 bases from V and 7 bases from J, with 7 bases in between. The CDR3 DNA reads TGTGCCAGCAGTTTTGGAGGGGAGCAGTACTTC. Amino acids: CASSFGGEQYF.

The rearrangement uses TRBV5-6 and TRBJ2-7; maybe TRBD1 (7 bases). Trimming stripped 3 bases from V and 4 bases from J, with 17 bases between. CDR1 and CDR2 (germline): SGHDT, YYEEEE. This CDR3 spans 15 amino acids. The CDR3 loop reads CASSSDREVYYEQYF. For the CDR3, the DNA is TGTGCCAGCAGCTCTGACAGGGAGGTTTATTACGAGCAGTACTTC.

This rearrangement joins TRBV6-5 to TRBJ1-2; D uncertain. Germline V lookup: CDR1 MNHEY, CDR2 SVGAGI. The CDR3 totals 14 residues. V was trimmed by 2 bases and J by 4 bases, leaving 11 bases between them. CDR3 sequence (DNA): TGTGCCAGCAGTTACCAGGCTACCTTCTATGGCTACACCTTC. This sequence encodes CASSYQATFYGYTF.

The chain is built from TRBV5-1 and TRBJ2-2; either TRBD1 or TRBD2 may supply D (5 bases each). The CDR3 covers 16 residues. The V gene lost 1 base and the J gene lost 3 bases, with 13 bases spanning the gap. Germline V gene lookup returns CDR1 SGHRS and CDR2 YFSETQ. CDR3 sequence (DNA): TGCGCCAGCAGCTTGCTGGTGGTGGGGGACACCGGGGAGCTGTTTTTT. It encodes CASSLLVVGDTGELFF. The entire variable domain, with the rest obtained from reference TRBV5-1 and TRBJ2-2, is as follows: KAGVTQTPRYLIKTRGQQVTLSCSPISGHRSVSWYQQTPGQGLQFLFEYFSETQRNKGNFPGRFSGRQFSNSRSEMNVSTLELGDSALYLCASSLLVVGDTGELFFGEGSRLTVL.

V gene TRBV27 combines with J gene TRBJ1-2, with TRBD1 identical over 7 bases. CDR3 size: 12 residues. The trim removed 6 bases at V and 4 bases at J, leaving 2 bases unmatched. CDR1 is MNHEY and CDR2 is SMNVEV in the germline V gene (reference sequence). CDR3 sequence: CASSGTAYGYTF. CDR3 coding DNA: TGTGCCAGCAGCGGGACAGCCTATGGCTACACCTTC.

The chain combines TRBV28 with TRBJ2-7; D could derive from TRBD1 or TRBD2 (5 bases each). CDR1 and CDR2 from the germline V gene are MDHEN and SYDVKM. There are 14 residues in the CDR3. Between the trimmed V and J ends, which lost 2 bases and 6 bases, there was a span of 14 bases. CDR3 loop: CASSLGTPAGEQYF. As DNA, the CDR3 is TGTGCCAGCAGTTTAGGGACCCCGGCTGGCGAGCAGTACTTC.

The chain joins TRBV7-3 to TRBJ2-7, with 9 nucleotides matching TRBD1. Trimming at V came to 5 bases and at J to 6 bases, leaving 11 bases not matched to a gene. Looked up from germline, CDR1 is SGHTA and CDR2 is FQGTGA. This CDR3 has 15 residues. CDR3 DNA sequence: TGTGCCAGCAGCCCGCAGGGGACAGGGAACGTCGAGCAGTACTTC. Translating gives CASSPQGTGNVEQYF.

The chain combines TRBV7-9 with TRBJ2-7; tentative D call: TRBD2 (6 bases). V was pared by 5 bases and J by 7 bases, with 18 bases between. Germline V gene data show CDR1 as SEHNR and CDR2 as FQNEAQ (reference sequence). CDR3 length equals 14 residues. As DNA, the CDR3 is TGTGCCAGCAGCCGACTAGGGGCGGGCCGTGAGCAGTACTTC. Its translation: CASSRLGAGREQYF.

The V gene is TRBV7-9, the J gene TRBJ2-3; possible D gene TRBD2, 5 bases. The V gene's germline CDR1 is SEHNR and CDR2 FQNEAQ (reference sequence). The CDR3 runs 12 residues. The CDR3 coding sequence is TGTGGGGCGAGGACTAGCACAGATACGCAGTATTTT. It codes for CGARTSTDTQYF.

Only one count was recorded for this clone. The rearrangement links TRBV9 to TRBJ2-7, with TRBD2 matching 14 bases. Germline trimming cut 3 bases from V and 3 bases from J; bases unmatched to any gene: 2. Germline V gene sequence: CDR1 SGDLS, CDR2 YYNGEE. The CDR3 totals 15 residues. DNA of the CDR3: TGTGCCAGCAGCGAGGGGACTAGCGGGAGCTACGAGCAGTACTTC. Its translation is CASSEGTSGSYEQYF.

In its sample, this clone was seen once. The CDR3 loop reads CASRPDRGSSYEQYF. CDR3 DNA sequence: TGTGCCAGCCGTCCGGACAGGGGCAGCTCCTACGAGCAGTACTTC. The chain combines TRBV6-6 with TRBJ2-7; 9 bases are shared with TRBD1. The CDR3 has 15 residues. Trimming at V came to 8 bases and at J to 0 bases, leaving 8 bases not matched to a gene. CDR1 and CDR2 from the germline V gene are MNHNY and SVGAGI (reference sequence).

This clone was recorded once. The genes are TRBV2 and TRBJ1-1; D not resolved. The CDR3 length is 14 residues. The ends were cut back, 8 bases at V and 1 base at J, with 14 bases in the middle. In germline, CDR1 is SNHLY, CDR2 FYNNEI. CDR3: CASQAVSGNTEAFF. In nucleotides, the CDR3 is TGTGCCAGCCAGGCCGTGTCAGGGAACACTGAAGCTTTCTTT.

V and J are TRBV27 and TRBJ2-7, with 9 bases identical to TRBD1. The CDR3 loop spans 15 amino acids. With 6 bases clipped from V and 2 bases from J, the junction kept 8 bases outside the gene matches. Germline lookup yields CDR1 MNHEY and CDR2 SMNVEV (reference sequence). This CDR3 is CASSRTGGLTYEQYF. In nucleotides, the CDR3 is TGTGCCAGCAGCCGCACAGGGGGCCTGACCTACGAGCAGTACTTC.

The chain joins TRBV10-3 to TRBJ2-5; D is uncertain. The DNA end is more similar to TRBJ2-7, so the J call may be wrong. CDR1 ENHRY and CDR2 SYGVKD come from the germline V gene. The CDR3 is 15 residues long. In DNA form, the CDR3 reads TGTGCCATCAGTGAGTCAGGACCCCGCCCCTACGAGCAGTACTTC. This translates into CAISESGPRPYEQYF.

The chain joins TRBV5-5 to TRBJ1-5; 9 positions match TRBD1. Germline V gene data show CDR1 as SGHKS and CDR2 as YYEKEE (reference sequence). The CDR3 totals 15 residues. Losses at the gene ends were 5 bases for V and 6 bases for J; bases not matched to a gene: 9. This CDR3 is CASSRTGGSGQPQHF. The DNA for the CDR3 is TGTGCCAGCAGTCGAACAGGGGGCTCAGGTCAGCCCCAGCATTTT.

The CDR3: CAARQNYGYTF. The CDR3 DNA follows: TGTGCCGCCCGCCAGAACTATGGCTACACCTTC. V usage is TRBV25-1 and J usage is TRBJ1-2; D gene uncertain. Germline lookup yields CDR1 MGHDK and CDR2 SYGVNS. The CDR3 sequence is 11 residues long. Trimming cost V 11 bases and J 2 bases, with 9 bases left between them.